The clone carrying this TCR beta chain was recorded a few times. The data are from a study of CD8+ T cells in alopecia areata. Germline V gene lookup returns CDR1 SGHDT and CDR2 YYEEEE. The CDR3 extends over 15 amino acids. V lost 0 bases and J 1 base, leaving 10 bases between the germline ends. As for treatment: oral pan-JAK inhibitor, 5-10 mg twice daily. Extracted RNA was reverse transcribed, and the resulting cDNA served as sequencing template. TCRdb's copy holds only in-frame clones and misses some; the assay was immunoSEQ multiplex PCR. The sample includes roughly 180,000 clones, 51% of them seen just once.

The source material was CD8+ T cells sorted from blood, sampled between weeks 51 and 54, from a patient treated with tofacitinib. This receptor was obtained from a human donor with alopecia areata. The J gene is TRBJ1-2, the V gene TRBV5-6; D is uncertain. The chain's CDR3 is CASSLADLLNYGYTF. Written as DNA, the CDR3 is TGTGCCAGCAGCTTGGCCGACCTTCTTAACTATGGCTACACCTTC.